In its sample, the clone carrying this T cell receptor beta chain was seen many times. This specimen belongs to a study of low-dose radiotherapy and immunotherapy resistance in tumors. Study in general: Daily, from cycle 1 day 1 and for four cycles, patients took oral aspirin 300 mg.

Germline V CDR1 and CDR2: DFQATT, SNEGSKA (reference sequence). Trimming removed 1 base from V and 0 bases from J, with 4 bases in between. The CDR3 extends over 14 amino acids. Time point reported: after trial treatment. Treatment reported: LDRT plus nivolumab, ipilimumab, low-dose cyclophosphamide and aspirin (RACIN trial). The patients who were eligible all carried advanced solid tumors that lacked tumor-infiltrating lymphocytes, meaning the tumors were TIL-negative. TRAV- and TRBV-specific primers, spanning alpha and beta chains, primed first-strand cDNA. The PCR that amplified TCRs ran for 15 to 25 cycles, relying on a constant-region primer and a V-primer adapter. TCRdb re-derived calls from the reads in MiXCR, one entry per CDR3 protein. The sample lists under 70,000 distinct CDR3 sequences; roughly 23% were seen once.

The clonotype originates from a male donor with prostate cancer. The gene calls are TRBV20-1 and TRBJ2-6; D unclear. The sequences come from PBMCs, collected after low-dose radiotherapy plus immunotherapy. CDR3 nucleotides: TGCAGTGCTAGAGTACGCTCTGGGGCCAACGTCCTGACTTTC. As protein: CSARVRSGANVLTF.